This T cell receptor beta chain comes out of a study of regulatory T cells in long-lasting Graves disease. Study conclusions and caveats: Those with persistent Graves' had less TCR diversity than newly diagnosed patients.

Building the TCR beta libraries relied on iRepertoire HTBI primers, and CDR3 regions underwent Arm-PCR. In TCRdb, the multiplex PCR reads were re-called with MiXCR into one record per CDR3 protein. The sample has more than 300,000 distinct CDR3 sequences; 15% to 20% are singletons. As for time point: newly diagnosed GD, antithyroid drugs for less than 3 months. PBMC-extracted RNA yielded the TCR library. Germline V gene sequence: CDR1 MNHNS, CDR2 SASEGT. The CDR3 contains 15 residues. Worth noting for this clonotype: Its target is unknown. Just one base apart from a much larger clone, this may be a read error.

This same sample was also part of a study on T cells in Graves' hyperthyroidism and ophthalmopathy.

The starting material was peripheral blood mononuclear cells (PBMCs), obtained at new diagnosis, from a patient treated with antithyroid drugs. The receptor's source is a woman younger than 30 with Graves disease. The V and J genes are TRBV6-1 and TRBJ1-5; D is uncertain. The CDR3 loop reads CASSVTVNSDQPQHF. Here the CDR3 DNA reads TGTGCCAGCAGTGTGACGGTGAATAGCGATCAGCCCCAGCATTTT.